The T cell receptor (beta chain) under discussion was sequenced for a study of regulatory T cells in long-lasting Graves disease. Time point described: newly diagnosed GD, antithyroid drugs for less than 3 months. Extracted PBMC RNA gave rise to the TCR library. This clonotype has more than one count but fewer than ten. CDR1 is SQVTM and CDR2 is ANQGSEA in the germline V gene. The CDR3 has 16 residues. The junction had 16 bases not matched to a gene; V was cut back by 6 bases and J by 9 bases. HTBI primers from iRepertoire and Arm-PCR of CDR3 regions yielded the TCR beta libraries. MiXCR, run by TCRdb on the multiplex PCR reads, gives a single entry per CDR3 protein. The data show 440,000 or so distinct CDR3 sequences, about 15% seen once. Separately, the same data were catalogued under a study of T cells in Graves' hyperthyroidism and ophthalmopathy.

V gene TRBV29-1 combines with J gene TRBJ2-5; 13 bases align to TRBD2. The sequence was collected from a woman younger than 45 with Graves disease. Sequencing was performed on peripheral blood mononuclear cells (PBMCs), taken at new diagnosis, from a patient treated with antithyroid drugs. The CDR3 region has the DNA TGCAGCGTCGAACCGGGACTAGCGGGACTCAAGGGGGCCCAGTACTTC. It codes for CSVEPGLAGLKGAQYF.